One sample yielded the 2 T cell receptor beta chains listed below, sequenced in a study of cytomegalovirus exposure and HLA in healthy donors. Primers for the PCR totalled 60 Vbeta and 13 Jbeta. Sequenced by immunoSEQ multiplex PCR; TCRdb stores in-frame clones only, minus some. The sample contains roughly 120,000 clones, 80% to 85% of which appear only once. The sample comprised PBMCs. These TCRs come from a woman in her thirties or forties in good health and CMV-seronegative.

The rearrangement joins TRBV18 to TRBJ1-5, with 11 bases aligning to TRBD1. Germline V gene sequence: CDR1 KGHSH, CDR2 LQKENI. The CDR3 loop spans 15 amino acids. Trimming at V came to 6 bases and at J to 5 bases, leaving 6 bases not matched to a gene. This chain's CDR3 is CASSQRTGGYQPQHF. For the CDR3, the DNA is TGTGCCAGCTCCCAACGGACAGGGGGCTATCAGCCCCAGCATTTT.

This clone was observed a single time. The CDR3 loop is CASRKRDFETDTQYF. CDR3 DNA: TGTGCCAGCAGGAAGCGGGATTTTGAGACAGATACGCAGTATTTT. The rearrangement uses TRBV2 and TRBJ2-3; 7 nucleotides align to TRBD2. CDR3 size: 15 residues. V was clipped by 6 bases and J by 3 bases; unmatched bases: 9. The V gene's germline CDR1 is SNHLY and CDR2 FYNNEI. Together with reference TRBV2 and TRBJ2-3, the CDR3 gives the full variable domain: EPEVTQTPSHQVTQMGQEVILRCVPISNHLYFYWYRQILGQKVEFLVSFYNNEISEKSEIFDDQFSVERPDGSNFTLKIRSTKLEDSAMYFCASRKRDFETDTQYFGPGTRLTVL.